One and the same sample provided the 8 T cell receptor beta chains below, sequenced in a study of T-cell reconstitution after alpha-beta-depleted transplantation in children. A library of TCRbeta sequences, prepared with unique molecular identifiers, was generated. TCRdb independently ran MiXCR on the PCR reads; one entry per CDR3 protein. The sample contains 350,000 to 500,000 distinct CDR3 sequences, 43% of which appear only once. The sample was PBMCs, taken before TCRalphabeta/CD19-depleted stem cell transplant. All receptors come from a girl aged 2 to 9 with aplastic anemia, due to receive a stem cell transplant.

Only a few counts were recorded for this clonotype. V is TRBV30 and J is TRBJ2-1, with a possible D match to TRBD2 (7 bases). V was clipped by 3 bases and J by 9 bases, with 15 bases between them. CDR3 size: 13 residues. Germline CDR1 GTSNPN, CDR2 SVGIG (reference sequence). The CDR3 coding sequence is TGTGCCTGGAGCGTCAGGAGGGGGGGTGAGCAGTTCTTC. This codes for CAWSVRRGGEQFF.

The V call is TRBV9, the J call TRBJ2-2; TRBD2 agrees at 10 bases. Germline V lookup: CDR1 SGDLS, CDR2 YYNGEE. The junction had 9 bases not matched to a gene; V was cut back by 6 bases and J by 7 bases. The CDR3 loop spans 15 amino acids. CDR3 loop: CASISSGRVGGELFF. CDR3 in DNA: TGTGCCAGCATCTCCAGCGGGAGGGTAGGCGGGGAGCTGTTTTTT.

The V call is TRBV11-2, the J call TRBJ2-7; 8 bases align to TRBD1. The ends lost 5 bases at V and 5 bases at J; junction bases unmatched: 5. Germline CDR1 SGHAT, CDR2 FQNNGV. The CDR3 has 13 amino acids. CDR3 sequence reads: CASSETGAHEQYF. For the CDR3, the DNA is TGTGCCAGCAGCGAGACAGGGGCCCACGAGCAGTACTTC.

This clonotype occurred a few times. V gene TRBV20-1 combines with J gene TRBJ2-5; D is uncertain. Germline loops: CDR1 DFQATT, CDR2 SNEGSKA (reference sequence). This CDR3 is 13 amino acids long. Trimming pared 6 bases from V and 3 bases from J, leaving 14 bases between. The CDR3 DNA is TGCAGTGCCCTGCCCACGGGCGAAGAGACCCAGTACTTC. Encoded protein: CSALPTGEETQYF.

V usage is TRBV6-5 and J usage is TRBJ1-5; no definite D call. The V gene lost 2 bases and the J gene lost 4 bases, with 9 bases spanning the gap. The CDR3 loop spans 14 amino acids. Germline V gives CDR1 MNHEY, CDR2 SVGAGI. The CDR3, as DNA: TGTGCCAGCAGTTACGCGATGTCGAATCAGCCCCAGCATTTT. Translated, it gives CASSYAMSNQPQHF.

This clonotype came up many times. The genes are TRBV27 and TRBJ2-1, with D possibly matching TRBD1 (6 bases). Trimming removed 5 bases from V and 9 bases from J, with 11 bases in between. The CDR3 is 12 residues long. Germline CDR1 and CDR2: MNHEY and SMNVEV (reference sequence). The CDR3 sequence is CASSARGGEQFF. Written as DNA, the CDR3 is TGTGCCAGCAGTGCCAGGGGTGGTGAGCAGTTCTTC.

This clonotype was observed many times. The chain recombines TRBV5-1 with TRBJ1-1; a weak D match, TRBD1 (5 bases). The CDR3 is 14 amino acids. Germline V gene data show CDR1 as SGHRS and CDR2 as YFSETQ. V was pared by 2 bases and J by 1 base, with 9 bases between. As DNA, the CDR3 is TGCGCCAGCAGCTTAGGGGTGGCGAACACTGAAGCTTTCTTT. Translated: CASSLGVANTEAFF.

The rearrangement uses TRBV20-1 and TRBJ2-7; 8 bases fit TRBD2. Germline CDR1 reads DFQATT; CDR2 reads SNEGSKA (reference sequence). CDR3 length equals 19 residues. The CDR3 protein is CRAPAPGLAGLEVTYEQYF. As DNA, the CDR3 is TGCAGGGCCCCTGCTCCGGGCCTAGCGGGCCTAGAGGTTACCTACGAGCAGTACTTC.